These 14 T cell receptor beta chains came from one sample sequenced in a study of T cells in Graves' hyperthyroidism and ophthalmopathy. The investigators amplified TCR beta CDR3 regions from RNA transcripts. Researchers ran a first-round RT-PCR on the TCR CDR3 using the HTBI primer set. MiXCR, run by TCRdb on the multiplex PCR reads, gives a single entry per CDR3 protein. The table lists some 340,000 distinct CDR3 sequences, about 13% of them singletons. What was sequenced was blood. All receptors come from a woman in her forties with Graves' ophthalmopathy.

The V gene is TRBV27, the J gene TRBJ2-1, with 10 bases lining up with TRBD2. Germline lookup yields CDR1 MNHEY and CDR2 SMNVEV (reference sequence). The CDR3 is 16 amino acids. With 1 base clipped from V and 6 bases from J, the junction kept 6 bases outside the gene matches. The CDR3, as DNA: TGTGCCAGCAGTTTATATGGGACTAGCGAACTCAATGAGCAGTTCTTC. Its translation is CASSLYGTSELNEQFF.

The V gene is TRBV11-2, the J gene TRBJ1-4; weak D call: TRBD1 (6 bases). Germline CDR1 and CDR2: SGHAT and FQNNGV. This CDR3 is built from 15 residues. V was shortened by 4 bases and J by 7 bases, with 16 bases between the two germline ends. The CDR3 sequence: CASSSETGRVEKLFF. The DNA of the CDR3 is TGTGCCAGCAGCTCAGAGACAGGCCGGGTTGAAAAACTGTTTTTT.

The CDR3: CSARDLYSTGGDRWYYGYTF. The CDR3 coding sequence is TGCAGTGCTAGAGATCTTTATAGTACAGGGGGCGATCGTTGGTATTATGGCTACACCTTC. This rearrangement joins TRBV20-1 to TRBJ1-2, with TRBD1 matching 9 bases. This CDR3 spans 20 amino acids. The V gene's germline CDR1 is DFQATT and CDR2 SNEGSKA (reference sequence). Trimming cost V 0 bases and J 5 bases; bases outside gene matches: 22.

In this sample, this clonotype turned up many times. This chain connects TRBV5-1 to TRBJ2-7; 7 bases are shared with TRBD2. CDR3 size: 14 residues. V was pared by 4 bases and J by 2 bases, with 6 bases of the junction left unmatched. Germline CDR1 and CDR2: SGHRS and YFSETQ. As DNA, the CDR3 is TGCGCCAGCAGCGAAGGACTAGGGGCCTACGAGCAGTACTTC. This translates into CASSEGLGAYEQYF. Based on the CDR3 plus reference TRBV5-1 and TRBJ2-7, the full variable domain is KAGVTQTPRYLIKTRGQQVTLSCSPISGHRSVSWYQQTPGQGLQFLFEYFSETQRNKGNFPGRFSGRQFSNSRSEMNVSTLELGDSALYLCASSEGLGAYEQYFGPGTRLTVT.

This clonotype was observed a handful of times. This chain links TRBV10-2 with TRBJ2-2, with 8 bases aligning to TRBD1. Germline V CDR1 and CDR2: WSHSY, SAAADI. The junction had 5 bases not matched to a gene; V was cut back by 8 bases and J by 0 bases. This CDR3 region has 15 residues. Here the CDR3 reads CASRQGPANTGELFF. As DNA, the CDR3 is TGCGCCAGCCGACAGGGGCCAGCGAACACCGGGGAGCTGTTTTTT.

This clonotype was picked up many times. V usage is TRBV3-1 and J usage is TRBJ2-7; D remains ambiguous. V lost 1 base and J 0 bases, leaving 4 bases between the germline ends. Germline CDR1 LGHDT, CDR2 YNNKEL (reference sequence). CDR3 length: 13 residues. In DNA form, the CDR3 reads TGTGCCAGCAGCCAAGGAGCCTCCTACGAGCAGTACTTC. This gives the protein CASSQGASYEQYF.

In this sample, this clonotype turned up many times. The chain carries TRBV2 and TRBJ2-1; D call uncertain. CDR1 is SNHLY and CDR2 is FYNNEI in the germline V gene. The CDR3 sequence is 20 residues long. V lost 4 bases to trimming and J lost 4 bases, with 29 bases between them. The chain's CDR3 is CASSVEPEVEVLRPYNEQFF. Written as DNA, the CDR3 is TGTGCCAGCAGTGTAGAGCCAGAGGTAGAAGTTCTTCGTCCGTACAATGAGCAGTTCTTC.

Note on this clonotype: This may be a read error: a much more frequent sequence differs by one nucleotide. V gene TRBV24-1 combines with J gene TRBJ1-2; D uncertain. CDR3 length: 13 residues. Germline V gene data show CDR1 as KGHDR and CDR2 as SFDVKD. The CDR3 DNA follows: TGTGCCACCAGTGATTCTAACAGCTATGGCTGCACCTTC. Its translation: CATSDSNSYGCTF.

Notes on this clonotype: A read error may be the cause here, since a much bigger clone is one base away. The chain combines TRBV20-1 with TRBJ1-1, with D hard to call. The length of the CDR3 is 14 residues. The germline gives CDR1 DFQATT, CDR2 SNEGSKA (reference sequence). V shed 4 bases and J shed 9 bases, with 21 bases lying between them. The CDR3 region is CSATNRVLSVKAFF. The CDR3 region has the DNA TGCAGTGCTACTAACCGGGTCCTTAGCGTGAAAGCTTTCTTT.

This clonotype was recorded at least ten times. The rearrangement links TRBV2 to TRBJ1-5; maybe TRBD1 (6 bases). The germline V gene has CDR1 SNHLY and CDR2 FYNNEI. V was clipped by 2 bases and J by 6 bases, with 11 bases between them. This CDR3 has 14 amino acids. The CDR3 reads CASSERGAGQPQHF. CDR3 DNA: TGTGCCAGCAGTGAACGGGGGGCCGGTCAGCCCCAGCATTTT.

The sample holds a few counts of this clonotype. This may be a read error: a much more frequent sequence differs by one nucleotide. The CDR3 protein is CASSPTLDCEQYF. CDR3 DNA sequence: TGTGCCAGCAGCCCAACCTTAGACTGCGAGCAGTACTTC. V gene TRBV3-1 combines with J gene TRBJ2-7; D gene unclear. In germline, CDR1 is LGHDT, CDR2 YNNKEL (reference sequence). CDR3 length equals 13 residues. The V end was cut by 4 bases, the J end by 6 bases, with 13 bases between.

This clonotype occurred a few times. The chain joins TRBV6-2 or TRBV6-3 to TRBJ1-2; D not certain. The CDR3 covers 13 residues. Per germline, CDR1 MNHEY and CDR2 SVGEGT. V was pared by 2 bases and J by 2 bases, with 6 bases between. CDR3 in DNA: TGTGCCAGCAGTTACGGGGAAAACTATGGCTACACCTTC. Residues: CASSYGENYGYTF.

This clonotype was seen more than once but under ten times. The chain joins TRBV6-1 to TRBJ1-2; no clear D. Germline-derived CDR1 and CDR2 are MNHNS and SASEGT. The V end was cut by 4 bases, the J end by 5 bases, with 23 bases between. This CDR3 is built from 17 residues. CDR3 amino acids: CASSASIGKVRGYGYTF. Here the CDR3 DNA reads TGTGCCAGCAGTGCCTCAATCGGAAAGGTTAGAGGATATGGCTACACCTTC.

The sample holds many counts of this clonotype. This chain connects TRBV3-1 to TRBJ1-2; 10 bases agree with TRBD1. After removal of 3 bases from V and 8 bases from J, the junction contained 6 bases not matched to a gene. The CDR3 sequence is 14 residues long. Germline V CDR1 and CDR2: LGHDT, YNNKEL (reference sequence). CDR3 DNA: TGTGCCAGCAGCCACTCGGGACAGGGGAAAGGCTACACCTTC. As protein: CASSHSGQGKGYTF.